This entry lists 6 T cell receptor beta chains sequenced from one sample in a study of tissue T cells after allogeneic stem cell transplantation. The repertoire was sequenced with immunoSEQ multiplex PCR; TCRdb's copy has only in-frame clones and lacks some. The sample lists tens of thousands of clones; roughly 75% were seen once. Input material: sorted cells pooled from one or two spleens. The origin of the receptors is a pool of C57BL/6 mice in good health.

Turning to this clone: Gene names refer to mouse genes. The read finishes 1 residue shy of the CDR3 end, and the germline J gene is used to complete it. The chain joins TRBV13-1 to TRBJ2-5, with unresolved D. The CDR3 length is 14 residues. V shed 2 bases and J shed 4 bases, with 11 bases lying between them. The V gene's germline CDR1 is NSHNY and CDR2 SYGAGN. The CDR3 protein is CASSEPGREDTQYF. CDR3 bases read: TGTGCCAGCAGTGAACCGGGGAGGGAAGACACCCAGTAC.

A note on this clone: Gene names are mouse gene names. The read halts 1 residue ahead of the CDR3 end, with the missing end drawn from the germline J gene. The genes are TRBV16 and TRBJ2-4; TRBD2 agrees at 8 bases. The ends lost 1 base at V and 0 bases at J; junction bases unmatched: 3. Germline V gene lookup returns CDR1 SGHSA and CDR2 FRNQAP. The CDR3 totals 16 residues. The DNA read from the CDR3 is TGTGCAAGCAGCTTAGCTGGGGGGACTAGTCAAAACACCTTGTAC. Amino acids: CASSLAGGTSQNTLY. In full, the CDR3 reads CASSLAGGTSQNTLYF.

For this clone: Gene labels here are mouse ones. The read gets to within 1 residue of the CDR3 end, and the germline J gene fills in the rest. This rearrangement joins TRBV13-3 to TRBJ1-4; TRBD1 might be the D (5 bases). The germline V gene encodes CDR1 NNHDY and CDR2 SYVADS. Trimming removed 5 bases at V and 2 bases at J, with 7 bases between. CDR3 length: 13 residues. CDR3 sequence reads: CASSWTSNERLFF. CDR3 DNA (partial): TGTGCCAGCAGCTGGACATCCAACGAAAGATTATTT. Together with reference TRBV13-3 and TRBJ1-4, the CDR3 gives the full variable domain: EAAVTQSPRSKVAVTGGKVTLSCHQTNNHDYMYWYRQDTGHGLRLIHYSYVADSTEKGDIPDGYKASRPSQENFSLILELASLSQTAVYFCASSWTSNERLFFGHGTKLSVL.

This clone was seen only once. Genes and germline come from the mouse. The read gets to within 1 residue of the CDR3 end, and the germline J gene fills in the rest. The chain carries TRBV5 and TRBJ1-4; D call uncertain. Germline CDR1 is LGHNA and CDR2 is YNLKQL (reference sequence). The CDR3 runs 14 residues. With 1 base removed from V and 3 bases from J, the gap between germline ends came to 6 bases. The CDR3: CASSQGTANERLFF. The CDR3 bases that were read are TGTGCCAGCAGCCAAGGGACTGCCAACGAAAGATTATTT.

Comment on this clone: The genes and germline here are from mouse. The read halts 1 residue ahead of the CDR3 end, with the missing end drawn from the germline J gene. The chain employs TRBV13-1 and TRBJ2-3; weak D call: TRBD1 (5 bases). V lost 0 bases and J lost 3, with 11 bases in between. CDR1 NSHNY and CDR2 SYGAGN come from the germline V gene. The CDR3 has 15 residues. CDR3 region: CASSDAPGKAETLYF. CDR3 DNA (partial): TGTGCCAGCAGTGATGCCCCAGGGAAGGCAGAAACGCTGTAT.

Only a few counts were recorded for this clone. Gene names refer to mouse genes. The CDR3 goes on 1 residue after the read ends, and that part is filled in from the germline J gene. The chain carries TRBV5 and TRBJ1-1; D is ambiguous. The ends were cut back, 4 bases at V and 1 base at J, with 7 bases in the middle. This CDR3 comprises 13 residues. Germline loops: CDR1 LGHNA, CDR2 YNLKQL (reference sequence). This CDR3 reads CASSRTENTEVFF. The sequenced CDR3 bases are TGTGCCAGCAGCCGAACAGAAAACACAGAAGTCTTC.